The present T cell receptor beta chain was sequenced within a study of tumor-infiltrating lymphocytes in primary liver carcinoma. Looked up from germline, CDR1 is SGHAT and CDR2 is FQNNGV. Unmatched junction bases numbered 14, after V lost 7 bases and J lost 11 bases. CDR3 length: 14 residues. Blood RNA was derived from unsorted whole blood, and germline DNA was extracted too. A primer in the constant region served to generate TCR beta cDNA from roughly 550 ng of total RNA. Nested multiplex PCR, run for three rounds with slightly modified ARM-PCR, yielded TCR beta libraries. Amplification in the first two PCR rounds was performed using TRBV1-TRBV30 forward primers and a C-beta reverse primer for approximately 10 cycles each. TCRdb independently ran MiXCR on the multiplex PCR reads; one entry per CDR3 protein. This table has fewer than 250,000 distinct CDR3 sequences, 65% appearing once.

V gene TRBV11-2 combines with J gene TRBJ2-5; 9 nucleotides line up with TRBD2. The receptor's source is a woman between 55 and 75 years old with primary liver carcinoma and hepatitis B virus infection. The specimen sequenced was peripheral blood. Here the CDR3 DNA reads TGTGCCAGCAACTTCCTAGCGGGGTACAATGAGCAGTACTTC. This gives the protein CASNFLAGYNEQYF.